This T cell receptor beta chain was identified during a study of regulatory T cells in long-lasting Graves disease (dated by TCRdb to the early 2020s). With regard to the full study: Newly diagnosed Graves' disease patients had taken antithyroid drugs for less than 3 months. Persistent Graves' disease patients were compared with newly diagnosed Graves' disease patients by peripheral blood TCR sequencing and RNA sequencing. The study was registered as a clinical trial and conducted in China. A total of around 35 samples were covered by TCR sequencing, comprising around 13 persistent and some 20 newly diagnosed Graves' disease patients.

Inclusive of the bounding cysteine and phenylalanine, the CDR3 is 15 residues long. Only the CDR3 region is kept as DNA, spanning 45 bases read in frame from base 1. Looking up the germline V gene yields CDR1 MNHEY and CDR2 SVGEGT. V sheds 7 bases and J sheds 5 bases, leaving 18 bases between their ends. Interpreted using the paper, the time point label stands for: newly diagnosed GD, antithyroid drugs for less than 3 months. RNA was extracted from PBMCs in TRIzol for both TCR sequencing and RNA sequencing. The diagnosis of Graves' disease was made according to American Thyroid Association guidelines. Patients for the study were recruited at an endocrinology department in Xi'an, China. From each patient, nine milliliters of peripheral blood was collected into an EDTA anticoagulant tube. PBMCs were isolated by Ficoll Paque Plus density gradient separation without further T cell sorting. An Agilent 2100 Bioanalyzer and agarose gel were used to check RNA quality, and a NanoDrop 2000 was used to measure RNA concentration.

The library was made by multiplex PCR. Sequencing was carried out with an Illumina HiSeq 4000. To build TCR beta libraries, CDR3 regions were amplified by Arm-PCR using iRepertoire HTBI primers. Before sequencing, the PCR products underwent gel purification. For the original study's pipeline: Across samples, 60 to 70 TRBV and 12 to 15 TRBJ segments were identified and used for gene usage analysis of CDR3 amino acid clonotypes. COPE and FqMerger were used to merge the filtered high-quality paired reads into contigs. BLAST was used to align contigs to IMGT TRBV, TRBD and TRBJ reference genes, and CDR3 was defined according to IMGT. Any clonotype with a frequency above 0.1% was classified as a highly expanded clone. Shannon entropy served as the measure of repertoire diversity, while the Gini coefficient captured V-J evenness. Public clonotypes were defined as clonotypes shared by more than one individual. The public reads were quality trimmed at Q25 with fastp and then assembled into clones with MiXCR by TCRdb, keeping productive beta chains. Rows matching on CDR3 protein sequence are summarized as one entry with the most common DNA and genes. These V and J calls rely on TCRdb rather than the paper's analysis. In this sample the table shows some 560,000 distinct CDR3 sequences, roughly 15% of which occur a single time. More than 20% of the sample goes to the ten largest clones.

General findings and caveats noted by the study authors: The small sample size was acknowledged by the authors as a limitation that may reduce accuracy. Persistent Graves' disease patients showed lower TCR Shannon entropy and fewer highly expanded clones than newly diagnosed patients, suggesting clonal expansion. More public clonotypes were shared among persistent patients (under 3,000) than among newly diagnosed patients (roughly 1,000). Only peripheral blood was studied, because thyroid tissue, the primary lesion, was inaccessible. Persistent disease showed preferential use of TRBV28, TRBJ1-2 and TRBJ2-5, whereas newly diagnosed disease favored TRBV20-1 and TRBJ2-1. Only the TCR beta chain was sequenced and analyzed.

Turning to this clonotype: Its antigen specificity is not known. No clone much larger than this one lies a single base away; base qualities are absent.

These same records also appear under a second study, on T cells in Graves' hyperthyroidism and ophthalmopathy. The second paper further reports: Graves' hyperthyroidism was defined as stable when no progression to ophthalmopathy occurred over 18 months of follow-up. Hyperthyroidism patients were aged 18 to 65 years and newly diagnosed, with disease duration of less than 2 months. Patients with uncontrolled infections, other autoimmune diseases, pregnancy or lactation were excluded. Diagnoses were based on clinical symptoms, serum thyroxine and TRAb, thyroid ultrasound and orbital computed tomography. The TCR CDR3 was subjected to a first round of RT-PCR using the HTBI primer set and the Qiagen OneStep RT-PCR kit. Most expanded thyroid clonotypes (frequency above 0.001) were also detected in blood, suggesting blood repertoires may reflect thyroid immune responses. A 13 V-J signature model separated ophthalmopathy from stable hyperthyroidism, with 87.88% sensitivity and about 81% specificity in cross-validation and 80%/75% in testing. In validation, the model predicted progression to ophthalmopathy a median of approximately 6.6 months before onset, with about 67% sensitivity and about 75% specificity. To identify TCR V-J signatures that set the groups apart, the researchers used a discovery cohort of 100 patients, made up of around 40 with Graves' ophthalmopathy and about 59 with stable Graves' hyperthyroidism. Prospective prediction of ophthalmopathy was tested in an independent validation cohort consisting of about 19 hyperthyroidism patients and about 17 patients who later progressed to ophthalmopathy. The roughly 100 discovery patients were randomly divided into training and test sets at a 7:3 ratio. In roughly six Graves' hyperthyroidism patients, the study also compared T-cell repertoires from thyroid tissue with T-cell repertoires from blood. After blood sampling, hyperthyroidism patients were treated with methimazole at a starting dose of 30 mg daily, and ophthalmopathy patients were treated with high-dose intravenous methylprednisolone. A second multiplex PCR round built the libraries, followed by size selection and purification. Paired-end sequencing of the libraries was performed with 100 bp reads on an Illumina HiSeq2000. Raw data were processed with SOAPnuke, discarding reads with adapters, uncalled bases, mean Phred below 15, or no exact constant-primer or identifier match. High-quality paired reads were merged using COPE v1.2.5, and each unique nucleotide sequence was defined as a clonotype. MiTCR v1.1 was used to align clonotypes to the IMGT TRBV, TRBD and TRBJ reference segments. The analysis was restricted to V-J combinations with a frequency above 0.0001, which together covered just over 99% of the repertoires. The TCS score was defined as F50 (clonal expansion) divided by E x V (chaos), with BLOSUM62-based TCRdist calculated between CDR3 peptides within each V-J. Welch's t-statistics and random forest reduced fewer than 550 V-J features to 10 to 15, which were used in a naive Bayes classifier (R e1071). No statistical method was used to fix the sample size in advance, and group allocation was not hidden from the investigators. TCR Vbeta CDR3 sequencing of 135 peripheral blood samples (43 ophthalmopathy, over 70 hyperthyroidism and some 17 progressor patients) is reported in the paper.

The sequence joins TRBV6-2 or TRBV6-3 to TRBJ2-1, and possibly TRBD2, on 6 matching bases. Here the sequenced sample was peripheral blood mononuclear cells (PBMCs), taken at new diagnosis, from a patient treated with antithyroid drugs. The TCR comes from a woman in her forties or fifties with Graves disease. Donor details come from another sample of the same person, matched by shared clones. The bases read TGTGCCAGCACCCAAGGAGGGGCTCCCCACAATGAGCAGTTCTTC. The encoded protein is CASTQGGAPHNEQFF.